These 29 T cell receptor beta chains originate from one sample sequenced in a study of blood T cells in healthy people across ages. A second roughly 6 to 11 cycle PCR used barcoded and J-beta primers. TCRdb called the 5' RACE reads again in MiXCR, with one record for every CDR3 protein. Among 700,000 to 850,000 distinct CDR3 sequences listed, 50% to 65% were seen once. The sample was blood. The receptors originated from a man older than 75 in good health.

This chain uses TRBV3-1 with TRBJ1-4; unclear D gene. CDR1 and CDR2 (germline): LGHDT, YNNKEL (reference sequence). CDR3 size: 13 residues. V lost 1 base, J lost 11 bases, and 11 bases lay in between. The CDR3 sequence is CASSQGKSGKLFF. In DNA, the CDR3 is TGTGCCAGCAGCCAAGGGAAATCCGGGAAACTGTTTTTT. Using reference TRBV3-1 and TRBJ1-4 for the parts outside the CDR3, the full variable domain is DTAVSQTPKYLVTQMGNDKSIKCEQNLGHDTMYWYKQDSKKFLKIMFSYNNKELIINETVPNRFSPKSPDKAHLNLHINSLELGDSAVYFCASSQGKSGKLFFGSGTQLSVL.

The chain has TRBV7-9 and TRBJ2-4, with D possibly matching TRBD1 (5 bases). TRBJ2-7 matches the DNA end more closely, so the J call is doubtful. This CDR3 contains 15 residues. CDR1 is SEHNR and CDR2 is FQNEAQ in the germline V gene (reference sequence). The CDR3 reads CASSFSRQRTYEQYF. CDR3 nucleotides: TGTGCCAGCAGCTTCTCGAGACAGCGTACCTACGAGCAGTACTTC.

V usage is TRBV11-2 and J usage is TRBJ2-7; 9 bases match TRBD1. The CDR3 length is 13 residues. Germline V CDR1 and CDR2: SGHAT, FQNNGV. J lost 6 bases, V lost 10 bases, and 10 bases had no gene match. The CDR3 nucleotides are TGTGCCACCACACGGGACAGGGAGGGCGAGCAGTACTTC. Translating it yields CATTRDREGEQYF.

The chain couples TRBV7-9 to TRBJ2-1; TRBD2 is a possible D gene (5 bases). Trimming shortened V by 5 bases and J by 4 bases, and 15 bases separated the two germline ends. The CDR3 is made up of 15 amino acids. The germline V gene encodes CDR1 SEHNR and CDR2 FQNEAQ (reference sequence). The CDR3 DNA is TGTGCCAGCAGCCTGCGGGTGGCAGTATACAATGAGCAGTTCTTC. Translated, it gives CASSLRVAVYNEQFF.

This clonotype was seen many times. The V and J genes are TRBV9 and TRBJ2-3; 10 nucleotides line up with TRBD2. CDR1 is SGDLS and CDR2 is YYNGEE in the germline V gene. The CDR3 contains 15 residues. Trimming took 1 base from V and 4 from J; bases not matched to a gene: 3. The CDR3 sequence is CASSVRLAGADTQYF. CDR3 nucleotides: TGTGCCAGCAGCGTAAGGCTAGCGGGAGCAGATACGCAGTATTTT.

The chain has TRBV2 and TRBJ2-7; D gene ambiguous. This CDR3 region has 15 residues. V lost 1 base and J lost 7, with 17 bases in between. Per the germline V gene, CDR1 is SNHLY and CDR2 is FYNNEI. The CDR3 coding sequence is TGTGCCAGCAGTGAAGAAAGGGCCGTTTACAATGAGCAGTACTTC. Protein product: CASSEERAVYNEQYF.

The chain employs TRBV20-1 and TRBJ2-7; D call uncertain. CDR1 is DFQATT, CDR2 SNEGSKA, per germline (reference sequence). The CDR3 extends over 10 amino acids. CDR3 loop: CSAPGYEQYF. The CDR3, as DNA: TGCAGCGCCCCAGGTTACGAGCAGTACTTC.

The genes are TRBV7-2 and TRBJ1-2, with unresolved D. V dropped 5 bases and J dropped 3 bases, with 10 bases sitting between them. The germline gives CDR1 SGHTA, CDR2 FQGNSA. The CDR3 runs to 13 residues. The CDR3 bases are TGTGCCAGCAGCCTTTTTCCCTACTATGGCTACACCTTC. It translates to CASSLFPYYGYTF.

CDR3 in amino acids: CASSYREGSDEQYF. The DNA for the CDR3 is TGTGCCAGCAGTTACCGGGAGGGATCGGACGAGCAGTACTTC. J is TRBJ2-7 and V is TRBV6-6; 8 bases are shared with TRBD2. After removal of 2 bases from V and 5 bases from J, the junction contained 5 bases not matched to a gene. The germline V gene has CDR1 MNHNY and CDR2 SVGAGI (reference sequence). The CDR3 spans 14 residues.

This chain joins TRBV5-1 and TRBJ1-5, with D possibly matching TRBD1 (5 bases). The CDR3 extends over 15 amino acids. V lost 0 bases, J lost 4 bases, and 11 bases lay in between. CDR1 and CDR2 from the germline V gene are SGHRS and YFSETQ. The CDR3 reads CASSLEGPANQPQHF. The CDR3 coding sequence is TGCGCCAGCAGCTTGGAGGGGCCAGCAAATCAGCCCCAGCATTTT.

J is TRBJ2-1 and V is TRBV21-1; TRBD2 was called by the table and not checked on the DNA. TRBV21-1 is an annotated pseudogene. There are 16 residues in the CDR3. The CDR3, as DNA: TGTGCCAGCAAGCCCCAGGGACGCTCGGGCTACAATGAGCAGTTCTTC. It translates to CASKPQGRSGYNEQFF.

The chain recombines TRBV27 with TRBJ1-5; a weak D match, TRBD1 (5 bases). The CDR3 spans 15 residues. Germline CDR1 and CDR2: MNHEY and SMNVEV (reference sequence). Trimming took 7 bases from V and 5 from J, leaving 18 bases between them. The CDR3: CASKLWDAVDQPQHF. CDR3 in DNA: TGTGCCAGCAAACTTTGGGACGCCGTCGATCAGCCCCAGCATTTT.

This clonotype is a singleton in its sample. The chain is built from TRBV6-6 and TRBJ2-7; tentative D call: TRBD1 (5 bases). Trimming removed 0 bases at V and 0 bases at J, with 9 bases between. The length of the CDR3 is 15 residues. In germline, CDR1 is MNHNY, CDR2 SVGAGI (reference sequence). The CDR3 protein is CASSYSPDISYEQYF. The CDR3 nucleotides read TGTGCCAGCAGTTACTCACCGGACATCTCCTACGAGCAGTACTTC.

This clonotype was seen ten or more times. This chain connects TRBV29-1 to TRBJ2-3; 8 bases map to TRBD2. Trimming took 4 bases from V and 3 from J; bases not matched to a gene: 6. This CDR3 is 14 amino acids long. In germline, CDR1 is SQVTM, CDR2 ANQGSEA. This CDR3 reads CSVGAGVVTDTQYF. In DNA form, the CDR3 reads TGCAGCGTTGGAGCGGGAGTTGTTACAGATACGCAGTATTTT.

V usage is TRBV5-1 and J usage is TRBJ1-5; perhaps TRBD1 as D (5 bases). V lost 2 bases to trimming and J lost 7 bases, with 19 bases between them. CDR1 and CDR2 (germline): SGHRS, YFSETQ. The CDR3 spans 16 residues. The CDR3 sequence is CASSFSRGIMGQPQHF. CDR3 DNA: TGCGCCAGCAGCTTCTCTCGGGGGATCATGGGACAGCCCCAGCATTTT.

The V gene is TRBV12-3 or TRBV12-4, the J gene TRBJ1-2, with D maybe TRBD1 (6 bases). V gave up 8 bases and J gave up 7 bases, with 20 bases separating them. This CDR3 has 14 residues. Here the CDR3 reads CASAKGGGGSGYTF. CDR3 sequence (DNA): TGTGCCAGCGCAAAGGGTGGAGGGGGAAGTGGCTACACCTTC.

This chain links TRBV20-1 with TRBJ2-1; D not certain. The V end lost 2 bases, the J end lost 10 bases, and 9 bases lay between the germline ends. Germline V gives CDR1 DFQATT, CDR2 SNEGSKA (reference sequence). There are 11 residues in the CDR3. CDR3 DNA sequence: TGCAGTGCTAGACAGACCTACGAGCAGTTCTTC. This sequence encodes CSARQTYEQFF.

This clonotype has just a few counts. The rearrangement uses TRBV4-2 and TRBJ2-5; D might be TRBD2 (5 bases). The ends were cut back, 3 bases at V and 4 bases at J, with 9 bases in the middle. The CDR3 extends over 13 amino acids. Germline CDR1 LGHNA, CDR2 YNFKEQ. CDR3 sequence reads: CASSQAAGETQYF. The CDR3, as DNA: TGTGCCAGCAGCCAGGCGGCGGGAGAGACCCAGTACTTC.

The CDR3 nucleotides read TGCAGTTCAGGGCGGGACCAGAATAACGCGTATTTT. Encoded protein: CSSGRDQNNAYF. The chain employs TRBV20-1 and TRBJ2-3; maybe TRBD2 (6 bases). This CDR3 is built from 12 residues. Trimming shortened V by 8 bases and J by 14 bases, and 23 bases separated the two germline ends. Germline values: CDR1 DFQATT, CDR2 SNEGSKA (reference sequence).

J is TRBJ1-6 and V is TRBV20-1, with TRBD1 matching over 9 bases. The germline V gene encodes CDR1 DFQATT and CDR2 SNEGSKA (reference sequence). Trimming cost V 3 bases and J 7 bases; bases outside gene matches: 4. This CDR3 has 14 residues. The CDR3 region is CSASPDRGNSPLHF. CDR3 nucleotide sequence: TGCAGTGCTAGCCCCGACAGGGGGAATTCACCCCTCCACTTT.

A few counts support this clonotype. CDR3 region: CASSFDRDTQYF. The CDR3 nucleotides are TGTGCCAGCAGCTTTGACCGGGATACGCAGTATTTT. The chain joins TRBV11-2 to TRBJ2-3; D gene unclear. The germline gives CDR1 SGHAT, CDR2 FQNNGV. Trimming cost V 3 bases and J 6 bases, with 7 bases left between them. This CDR3 spans 12 amino acids.

The gene calls are TRBV29-1 and TRBJ2-1; D perhaps matches TRBD2 (6 bases). This CDR3 is built from 11 residues. Germline values: CDR1 SQVTM, CDR2 ANQGSEA. Trimming removed 8 bases from V and 8 bases from J, with 13 bases in between. CDR3 in amino acids: CSSGSGYEQFF. The CDR3 nucleotides read TGCAGCAGCGGGTCGGGGTATGAGCAGTTCTTC.

In nucleotides, the CDR3 is TGTGCCACCAGCACAAGGGGAACTGGGGCCAACGTCCTGACTTTC. It specifies CATSTRGTGANVLTF. The chain combines TRBV15 with TRBJ2-6; tentatively, D is TRBD1 (5 bases). The CDR3 runs to 15 residues. V shed 4 bases and J shed 2 bases, with 9 bases lying between them. The germline gives CDR1 LNHNV, CDR2 YYDKDF (reference sequence).

The genes are TRBV7-9 and TRBJ2-1, with 12 bases identical to TRBD2. The CDR3 spans 16 residues. Looked up from germline, CDR1 is SEHNR and CDR2 is FQNEAQ (reference sequence). Trimming took 7 bases from V and 7 from J; bases not matched to a gene: 11. CDR3 amino acids: CASNEQTSGSGNEQFF. The CDR3 nucleotides are TGTGCCAGCAACGAACAGACTAGCGGGAGTGGGAATGAGCAGTTCTTC.

This clonotype was observed a few times. The CDR3 sequence is CSVPSRGQVFNEQYF. CDR3 bases: TGCAGCGTACCATCCCGGGGGCAGGTTTTCAACGAGCAGTACTTC. This rearrangement joins TRBV20-1 to TRBJ2-4, with D perhaps assigned TRBD1 or TRBD2 (6 bases each). The assigned J gene may be wrong: the sequence end matches TRBJ2-7 better. The CDR3 loop spans 15 amino acids. The germline V gene has CDR1 DFQATT and CDR2 SNEGSKA (reference sequence).

This clonotype was counted between two and nine times. J is TRBJ2-7 and V is TRBV14, with 13 bases aligning to TRBD2. This CDR3 has 17 amino acids. Looked up from germline, CDR1 is SGHDN and CDR2 is FVKESK. Trimming removed 4 bases from V and 2 bases from J; junction bases left unmatched: 8. The DNA of the CDR3 is TGTGCCAGCAGCCCGTGGACTAGCGGGAGATCCCCCTACGAGCAGTACTTC. Translating it yields CASSPWTSGRSPYEQYF.

This clonotype was counted once. The chain recombines TRBV5-5 with TRBJ1-4; 8 nucleotides agree with TRBD1. This CDR3 region has 14 residues. V gave up 4 bases and J gave up 5 bases; unmatched junction bases: 4. Germline V gene lookup returns CDR1 SGHKS and CDR2 YYEKEE (reference sequence). This CDR3 reads CASSRDRRNEKLFF. The DNA of the CDR3 is TGTGCCAGCAGCCGGGACAGGAGGAATGAAAAACTGTTTTTT.

The J gene is TRBJ2-1, the V gene TRBV18, with no clear D. CDR3 length: 14 amino acids. The germline V and J ends were trimmed by 9 bases and 0 bases, with 12 bases remaining between them. In germline, CDR1 is KGHSH, CDR2 LQKENI. Here the CDR3 DNA reads TGTGCCAGTGCTGCAGGTAGCTCCTACAATGAGCAGTTCTTC. Its translation is CASAAGSSYNEQFF.

This clonotype was counted only a few times. The gene calls are TRBV11-2 and TRBJ1-2; possible D gene TRBD1, 6 bases. CDR1 SGHAT and CDR2 FQNNGV come from the germline V gene. Trimming took 0 bases from V and 3 from J, leaving 17 bases between them. The CDR3 extends over 17 amino acids. This CDR3 reads CASSLDRWPGGYYGYTF. The DNA for the CDR3 is TGTGCCAGCAGCTTAGATCGGTGGCCGGGGGGCTACTATGGCTACACCTTC. The full variable domain, completed using reference TRBV11-2 and TRBJ1-2, is EAGVAQSPRYKIIEKRQSVAFWCNPISGHATLYWYQQILGQGPKLLIQFQNNGVVDDSQLPKDRFSAERLKGVDSTLKIQPAKLEDSAVYLCASSLDRWPGGYYGYTFGSGTRLTVV.